Each of the 29 T cell receptor beta chains below was sequenced from the same sample in a study of T cell responses to AZD1222 COVID-19 vaccine. Clones were read by immunoSEQ multiplex PCR, and TCRdb kept only the in-frame ones, dropping some. The sample carries over 95,000 clones, approximately 93% recorded once. The sample was peripheral blood, taken 28 days after the second AZD1222 dose. Receptors originate from an adult who received the AZD1222 COVID-19 vaccine.

The J gene is TRBJ2-7, the V gene TRBV6-5; 11 bases map to TRBD2. V was clipped by 6 bases and J by 3 bases; unmatched bases: 4. CDR3 length: 14 amino acids. Germline-derived CDR1 and CDR2 are MNHEY and SVGAGI. The CDR3 region is CASRPGLAVYEQYF. CDR3 DNA: TGTGCCAGCAGACCGGGACTAGCGGTCTACGAGCAGTACTTC.

Details on this clone: An end of the junction does not agree with germline; a read error may underlie this. The CDR3 loop is CAGSLGTSGTHNEQFF. The CDR3 DNA reads as TGTGCCGGCAGCTTAGGGACTAGCGGGACCCACAATGAGCAGTTCTTC. The rearrangement uses TRBV7-6 and TRBJ2-1; 13 nucleotides match TRBD2. This CDR3 spans 16 amino acids. The germline CDR1 and CDR2 sequences are SGHVS and FNYEAQ.

This clone was counted between two and nine times. The chain links TRBV5-4 to TRBJ2-2; D is ambiguous. Per germline, CDR1 SGHNT and CDR2 YYREEE (reference sequence). This CDR3 has 14 amino acids. V was pared by 0 bases and J by 8 bases, with 11 bases between. Written as DNA, the CDR3 is TGTGCCAGCAGCTTGGACCCGGCTGCAGGGGAGCTGTTTTTT. It encodes CASSLDPAAGELFF.

The chain has TRBV28 and TRBJ2-7; maybe TRBD2 (5 bases). The CDR3 is 15 residues long. The germline CDR1 and CDR2 sequences are MDHEN and SYDVKM. Deletions cut 5 bases from V and 0 bases from J, with 14 bases between. The CDR3 DNA reads as TGTGCCAGCAGTGGACTCCTTCTAGGCTCCTACGAGCAGTACTTC. This translates into CASSGLLLGSYEQYF.

The chain uses TRBV21-1 and TRBJ1-6. TRBV21-1 is an annotated pseudogene. The CDR3 is made up of 17 amino acids. CDR3: CASSKEKFEPDNSPLHF. The CDR3 nucleotides are TGTGCCAGCAGCAAAGAGAAGTTCGAACCGGATAATTCACCCCTCCACTTT.

The chain combines TRBV19 with TRBJ1-5; 9 bases match TRBD1. The CDR3 length is 15 residues. Trimming cost V 6 bases and J 3 bases; bases outside gene matches: 6. Per the germline V gene, CDR1 is LNHDA and CDR2 is SQIVND (reference sequence). The CDR3 loop reads CASSRDRDFNQPQHF. CDR3 coding DNA: TGTGCCAGTAGCCGGGACAGGGACTTCAATCAGCCCCAGCATTTT.

CDR3 residues: CASSDGKADTQYF. The CDR3 DNA follows: TGCGCCAGCAGCGACGGGAAGGCAGATACGCAGTATTTT. The chain recombines TRBV4-1 with TRBJ2-3; possible D gene TRBD2, 5 bases. V shed 5 bases and J shed 4 bases, with 10 bases lying between them. CDR1 and CDR2 from the germline V gene are MGHRA and YSYEKL. The CDR3 contains 13 residues.

The chain has TRBV3-1 (or the pseudogene TRBV3-2) and TRBJ2-2, with D possibly matching TRBD2 (6 bases). CDR3 length: 14 amino acids. The germline V gene has CDR1 LGHDT and CDR2 YNNKEL (reference sequence). V dropped 0 bases and J dropped 6 bases, with 8 bases sitting between them. The CDR3 is CASSQDGGAGELFF. CDR3 DNA: TGTGCCAGCAGCCAAGATGGAGGGGCCGGGGAGCTGTTTTTT.

V is TRBV7-2 and J is TRBJ2-1; D tentatively fits TRBD1 or TRBD2 (5 bases each). Looked up from germline, CDR1 is SGHTA and CDR2 is FQGNSA. This CDR3 is built from 13 residues. The V and J ends lost 4 bases and 7 bases respectively, with 11 bases between them. In DNA, the CDR3 is TGTGCCAGCAGCTCCTCCTGGGGGAATGAGCAGTTCTTC. Translation gives CASSSSWGNEQFF. Drawing the rest from reference TRBV7-2 and TRBJ2-1, the complete variable domain is GAGVSQSPSNKVTEKGKDVELRCDPISGHTALYWYRQSLGQGLEFLIYFQGNSAPDKSGLPSDRFSAERTGGSVSTLTIQRTQQEDSAVYLCASSSSWGNEQFFGPGTRLTVL.

The gene calls are TRBV2 and TRBJ2-5; maybe TRBD2 (5 bases). The CDR3 consists of 14 residues. The V end lost 5 bases, the J end lost 1 base, and 11 bases lay between the germline ends. Germline V gene data show CDR1 as SNHLY and CDR2 as FYNNEI. Here the CDR3 reads CASSQEAAQETQYF. The CDR3, as DNA: TGTGCCAGCAGTCAGGAGGCAGCCCAAGAGACCCAGTACTTC.

The rearrangement links TRBV2 to TRBJ1-4; 7 nucleotides agree with TRBD1. Trimming at V came to 10 bases and at J to 7 bases, leaving 15 bases not matched to a gene. Germline lookup yields CDR1 SNHLY and CDR2 FYNNEI. The CDR3 consists of 15 residues. The chain's CDR3 is CAIGGVRGQAEKLFF. The CDR3 coding sequence is TGTGCCATCGGAGGAGTTAGGGGGCAGGCTGAAAAACTGTTTTTT. Full variable domain (rest looked up from reference TRBV2 and TRBJ1-4): EPEVTQTPSHQVTQMGQEVILRCVPISNHLYFYWYRQILGQKVEFLVSFYNNEISEKSEIFDDQFSVERPDGSNFTLKIRSTKLEDSAMYFCAIGGVRGQAEKLFFGSGTQLSVL.

J is TRBJ1-1 and V is TRBV28, with a tentative D call TRBD1 (5 bases). V was clipped by 3 bases and J by 0 bases, with 11 bases between them. The CDR3 is made up of 15 amino acids. Germline values: CDR1 MDHEN, CDR2 SYDVKM. The CDR3 region has the DNA TGTGCCAGCAGTTTGCCCGGGACCTTGAACACTGAAGCTTTCTTT. It encodes CASSLPGTLNTEAFF.

CDR3 loop: CASSLEGGKQPQHF. The DNA for the CDR3 is TGTGCCAGCAGCTTAGAAGGGGGAAAGCAGCCCCAGCATTTT. The chain is built from TRBV7-8 and TRBJ1-5; D possibly corresponds to TRBD1 (6 bases). CDR1 and CDR2 (germline): SGHVS, FQNEAQ. Deletions cut 1 base from V and 7 bases from J, with 11 bases between. This CDR3 has 14 amino acids.

The genes are TRBV12-3 or TRBV12-4 and TRBJ2-2; D unresolved. CDR3 length: 13 residues. V was clipped by 5 bases and J by 2 bases, with 6 bases between them. The CDR3 nucleotides are TGTGCCAGCAGTCTCCTAAACACCGGGGAGCTGTTTTTT. Amino acid sequence: CASSLLNTGELFF.

J is TRBJ1-1 and V is TRBV4-1; D is possibly TRBD1 (5 bases). The V end was cut by 1 base, the J end by 1 base, with 19 bases between. Looked up from germline, CDR1 is MGHRA and CDR2 is YSYEKL. The CDR3 has 18 amino acids. The CDR3 region is CASSQARGRGEANTEAFF. The CDR3 bases are TGCGCCAGCAGCCAAGCCCGGGGGAGGGGAGAGGCGAACACTGAAGCTTTCTTT.

The chain uses TRBV7-9 and TRBJ1-3, with no clear D. Trimming stripped 5 bases from V and 0 bases from J, with 11 bases between. Germline CDR1 and CDR2: SEHNR and FQNEAQ (reference sequence). This CDR3 has 15 residues. CDR3 in DNA: TGTGCCAGCAGCCCAACCGTAAGCTCTGGAAACACCATATATTTT. This gives the protein CASSPTVSSGNTIYF.

The rearrangement uses TRBV7-9 and TRBJ1-1; D possibly corresponds to TRBD1 (5 bases). CDR3 length: 16 amino acids. V lost 1 base, J lost 0 bases, and 12 bases lay in between. Germline-derived CDR1 and CDR2 are SEHNR and FQNEAQ (reference sequence). As DNA, the CDR3 is TGTGCCAGCAGCTTAGGCCTCGAGACAGTGAACACTGAAGCTTTCTTT. It yields the protein CASSLGLETVNTEAFF. The whole variable domain, filled in from reference TRBV7-9 and TRBJ1-1, reads DTGVSQNPRHKITKRGQNVTFRCDPISEHNRLYWYRQTLGQGPEFLTYFQNEAQLEKSRLLSDRFSAERPKGSFSTLEIQRTEQGDSAMYLCASSLGLETVNTEAFFGQGTRLTVV.

This chain uses TRBV4-1 with TRBJ2-7; TRBD2 agrees at 7 bases. The V and J ends lost 2 bases and 2 bases, in that order; junction bases with no gene match: 12. The CDR3 has 17 residues. The germline CDR1 and CDR2 sequences are MGHRA and YSYEKL. The CDR3 region has the DNA TGCGCCAGCAGCCAATTTGTGCGCGGGAGAGAGACCTACGAGCAGTACTTC. It yields the protein CASSQFVRGRETYEQYF.

The chain uses TRBV30 and TRBJ1-3, with D possibly TRBD1 on 5 matching bases. The CDR3 has 13 residues. The germline V gene has CDR1 GTSNPN and CDR2 SVGIG (reference sequence). Between the trimmed V and J ends, which lost 4 bases and 4 bases, there was a span of 11 bases. DNA of the CDR3: TGTGCCTGGAACCTCGGGGCCGGAAACACCATATATTTT. It encodes CAWNLGAGNTIYF.

The genes are TRBV4-3 and TRBJ1-2, with D perhaps matching TRBD1 (6 bases). Germline V gene sequence: CDR1 LGHNA, CDR2 YSLEER. The CDR3 runs to 14 residues. The V end lost 0 bases, the J end lost 8 bases, and 13 bases lay between the germline ends. The CDR3 DNA follows: TGCGCCAGCAGCCAAGACCGAGGGGGAGGAGGCTACACCTTC. It is translated as CASSQDRGGGGYTF.

This clone was recorded once. The rearrangement links TRBV6-6 to TRBJ1-4; tentatively, D is TRBD1 (5 bases). This CDR3 region has 16 residues. V lost 6 bases and J 2 bases, leaving 16 bases between the germline ends. Germline V gives CDR1 MNHNY, CDR2 SVGAGI (reference sequence). This chain's CDR3 is CASSPQGSRTNEKLFF. DNA for the CDR3: TGTGCCAGCAGCCCCCAGGGCTCCCGTACTAATGAAAAACTGTTTTTT.

Worth noting for this clone: The junction does not match germline at one end; this may be a read error. The chain combines TRBV6-2 or TRBV6-3 with TRBJ2-7; D is possibly TRBD2 (6 bases). The CDR3 covers 11 residues. Looked up from germline, CDR1 is MNHEY and CDR2 is SVGEGT. CDR3 loop: CASSAERAWNF. CDR3 nucleotides: TGTGCCAGCAGCGCCGAGCGGGCGTGGAACTTC.

The chain couples TRBV6-5 to TRBJ1-3, with a weak D call TRBD1 (5 bases). Germline CDR1 reads MNHEY; CDR2 reads SVGAGI. The CDR3 extends over 16 amino acids. Between the trimmed V and J ends, which lost 2 bases and 0 bases, there was a span of 11 bases. CDR3 sequence: CASSYMGPSSGNTIYF. The CDR3, as DNA: TGTGCCAGCAGTTACATGGGGCCGAGCTCTGGAAACACCATATATTTT.

A single count supports this clone. The genes are TRBV18 and TRBJ2-1, with TRBD2 matching 11 bases. This CDR3 comprises 16 residues. CDR1 KGHSH and CDR2 LQKENI come from the germline V gene. The V gene end was trimmed by 3 bases and the J gene end by 7 bases; junction bases not matched to a gene: 8. The DNA for the CDR3 is TGTGCCAGCTCACCTCTTCGACTAGCGGGAAGAAATGAGCAGTTCTTC. Protein product: CASSPLRLAGRNEQFF.

This clone was recorded only once. The V gene is TRBV19, the J gene TRBJ2-6; tentative D call: TRBD2 (6 bases). This CDR3 is 17 amino acids long. Looked up from germline, CDR1 is LNHDA and CDR2 is SQIVND (reference sequence). Trimming removed 3 bases from V and 1 base from J, with 13 bases in between. CDR3 sequence (DNA): TGTGCCAGTAGTATTCTGGTGGGAGGATCTGGGGCCAACGTCCTGACTTTC. Translation: CASSILVGGSGANVLTF.

The chain combines TRBV6-5 with TRBJ1-2, with D maybe TRBD1 (5 bases). The V gene's germline CDR1 is MNHEY and CDR2 SVGAGI. This CDR3 has 14 amino acids. Trimming cost V 4 bases and J 8 bases, with 17 bases left between them. CDR3 DNA: TGTGCCAGCAGTTCTCTTTCTCAAAAGGGGGGCTACACCTTC. It encodes CASSSLSQKGGYTF.

CDR3 nucleotides: TGTGCCAGCAGCTTTTCAACTAATGAAAAACTGTTTTTT. Residues: CASSFSTNEKLFF. V usage is TRBV7-2 and J usage is TRBJ1-4, with D unresolved. V lost 3 bases, J lost 0 bases, and 2 bases lay in between. The germline CDR1 and CDR2 sequences are SGHTA and FQGNSA. The CDR3 runs 13 residues.

V gene TRBV19 combines with J gene TRBJ2-1; TRBD2 matches 10 bases. CDR3 length equals 15 residues. Germline V lookup: CDR1 LNHDA, CDR2 SQIVND (reference sequence). V trimming: 5 bases; J trimming: 8 bases; junction bases outside the gene matches: 9. CDR3 sequence reads: CASSSTSGMGDEQFF. The CDR3 bases are TGTGCCAGTAGTTCAACTAGCGGGATGGGTGATGAGCAGTTCTTC.

The chain uses TRBV2 and TRBJ2-1; 10 bases map to TRBD2. V trimming: 6 bases; J trimming: 6 bases; junction bases outside the gene matches: 14. The CDR3 spans 17 residues. CDR1 is SNHLY, CDR2 FYNNEI, per germline. The chain's CDR3 is CASRDYRLAGASNEQFF. The CDR3 coding sequence is TGTGCCAGCAGGGATTACCGGCTAGCGGGAGCCTCCAATGAGCAGTTCTTC.